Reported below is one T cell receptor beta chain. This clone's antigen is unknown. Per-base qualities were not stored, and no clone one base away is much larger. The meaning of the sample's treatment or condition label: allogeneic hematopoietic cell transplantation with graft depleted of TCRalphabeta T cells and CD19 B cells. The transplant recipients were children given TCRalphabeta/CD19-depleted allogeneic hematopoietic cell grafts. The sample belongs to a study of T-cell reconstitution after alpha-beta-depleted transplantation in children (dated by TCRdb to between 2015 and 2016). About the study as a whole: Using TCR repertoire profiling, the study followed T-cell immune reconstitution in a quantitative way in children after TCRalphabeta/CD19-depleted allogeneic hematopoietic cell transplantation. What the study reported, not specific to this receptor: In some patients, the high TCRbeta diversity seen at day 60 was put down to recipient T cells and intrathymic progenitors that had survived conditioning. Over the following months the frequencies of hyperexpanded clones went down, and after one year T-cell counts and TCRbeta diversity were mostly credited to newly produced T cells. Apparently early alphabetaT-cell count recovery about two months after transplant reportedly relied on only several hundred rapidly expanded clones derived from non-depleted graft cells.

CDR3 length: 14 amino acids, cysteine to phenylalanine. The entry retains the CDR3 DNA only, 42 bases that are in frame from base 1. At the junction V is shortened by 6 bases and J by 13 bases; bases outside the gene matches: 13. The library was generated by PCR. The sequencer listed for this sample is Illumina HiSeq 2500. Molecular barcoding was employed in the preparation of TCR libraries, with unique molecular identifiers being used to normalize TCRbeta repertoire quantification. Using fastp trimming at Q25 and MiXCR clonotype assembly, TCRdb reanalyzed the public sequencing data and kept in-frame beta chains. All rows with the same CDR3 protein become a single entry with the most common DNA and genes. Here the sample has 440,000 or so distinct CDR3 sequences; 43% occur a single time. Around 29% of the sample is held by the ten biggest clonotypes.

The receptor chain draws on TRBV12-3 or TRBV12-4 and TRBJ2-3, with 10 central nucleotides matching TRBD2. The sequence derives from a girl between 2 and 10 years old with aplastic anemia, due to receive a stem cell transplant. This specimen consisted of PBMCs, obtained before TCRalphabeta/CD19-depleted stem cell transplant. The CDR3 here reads CASSNAAEAGGEYF. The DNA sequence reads TGTGCCAGCAGCAACGCAGCCGAAGCGGGGGGGGAGTATTTT.